This T cell receptor (beta chain) stems from a study of blood T cell repertoires in COVID-19. On the study more broadly: The samples span acute and convalescent COVID-19 from the United States, Italy and Spain.

The CDR3 is made up of 13 amino acids. Germline V CDR1 and CDR2: KGHDR, SFDVKD. The J segment lost 8 bases and the V segment lost 9 bases, leaving 8 bases of the junction unmatched. As processed by the authors: Quantification of nucleated cells was approximated via reference gene primer amplification. Libraries were prepared by immunoSEQ multiplex PCR; TCRdb keeps only in-frame clonotypes and omits some of them. V and J calls plus clone size are reproduced from that table; the DNA served to infer D and trimming. The sample lists approximately 70,000 clones; about 86% were seen once. Sequencing was performed on peripheral blood. This chain joins TRBV24-1 and TRBJ1-4, with TRBD1 matching 7 bases. The clonotype was recovered from a woman aged 60 to 75 with acute or convalescent COVID-19. CDR3 residues: CATSRGAEEKLFF. The CDR3 region has the DNA TGTGCCACCTCCAGGGGGGCGGAAGAAAAACTGTTTTTT.